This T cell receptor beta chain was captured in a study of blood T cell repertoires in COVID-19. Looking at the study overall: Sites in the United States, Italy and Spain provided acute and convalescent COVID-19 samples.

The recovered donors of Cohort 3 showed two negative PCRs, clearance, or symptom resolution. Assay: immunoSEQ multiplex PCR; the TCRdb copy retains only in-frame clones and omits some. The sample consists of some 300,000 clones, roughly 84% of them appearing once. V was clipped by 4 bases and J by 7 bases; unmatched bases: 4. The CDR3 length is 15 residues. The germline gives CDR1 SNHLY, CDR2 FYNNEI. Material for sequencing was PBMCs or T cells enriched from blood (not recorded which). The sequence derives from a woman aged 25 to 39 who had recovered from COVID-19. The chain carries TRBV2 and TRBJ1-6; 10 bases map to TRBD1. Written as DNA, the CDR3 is TGTGCCAGCAGTGGTAGGACAGGGGGAAATTCACCCCTCCACTTT. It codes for CASSGRTGGNSPLHF. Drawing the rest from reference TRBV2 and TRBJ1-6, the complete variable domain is EPEVTQTPSHQVTQMGQEVILRCVPISNHLYFYWYRQILGQKVEFLVSFYNNEISEKSEIFDDQFSVERPDGSNFTLKIRSTKLEDSAMYFCASSGRTGGNSPLHFGNGTRLTVT.